These 11 T cell receptor beta chains share one sample of origin, sequenced in a study of CD8+ T cells in alopecia areata. Extraction and reverse transcription of RNA yielded cDNA as the sequencing template. Assay used: immunoSEQ multiplex PCR; TCRdb lists only in-frame clones, some missing. The sample consists of approximately 210,000 clones, roughly 70% of them appearing once. The treatment denotes: oral pan-JAK inhibitor, 5-10 mg twice daily. The source material was CD4+ T cells sorted from blood, sampled between weeks 47 and 50, from a patient treated with tofacitinib. The receptors originated from a human donor with alopecia areata.

This clone was seen a handful of times. The CDR3 DNA reads as TGTGCCAGCAGTTACGCCACGGACGCCACTGAAGCTTTCTTT. Amino acid sequence: CASSYATDATEAFF. The chain recombines TRBV6-5 with TRBJ1-1; no definite D call. The germline V gene has CDR1 MNHEY and CDR2 SVGAGI. This CDR3 has 14 residues. V was shortened by 2 bases and J by 4 bases, with 11 bases between the two germline ends.

This clone was seen a few times. The rearrangement joins TRBV15 to TRBJ1-1; 9 positions match TRBD1. The CDR3 is made up of 16 amino acids. Losses at the gene ends were 4 bases for V and 4 bases for J; bases not matched to a gene: 10. Germline V gene lookup returns CDR1 LNHNV and CDR2 YYDKDF (reference sequence). This CDR3 is CATSKGTGKGGTEAFF. CDR3 DNA: TGTGCCACCAGCAAAGGGACAGGGAAAGGGGGCACTGAAGCTTTCTTT. Based on the CDR3 plus reference TRBV15 and TRBJ1-1, the full variable domain is DAMVIQNPRYQVTQFGKPVTLSCSQTLNHNVMYWYQQKSSQAPKLLFHYYDKDFNNEADTPDNFQSRRPNTSFCFLDIRSPGLGDTAMYLCATSKGTGKGGTEAFFGQGTRLTVV.

The V call is TRBV2, the J call TRBJ1-1; possibly TRBD1 for D (5 bases). Trimming pared 4 bases from V and 8 bases from J, leaving 11 bases between. From germline, CDR1 is SNHLY and CDR2 FYNNEI. The CDR3 consists of 12 residues. CDR3: CASSGDRREAFF. DNA for the CDR3: TGTGCCAGCAGTGGAGACAGAAGAGAAGCTTTCTTT.

In regard to this clone: The same CDR3 can be traced to other DNA sequences in this sample. The chain uses TRBV14 and TRBJ2-7; D not certain. CDR3 length: 11 amino acids. Germline CDR1 reads SGHDN; CDR2 reads FVKESK. V lost 1 base, J lost 4 bases, and 2 bases lay in between. The DNA of the CDR3 is TGTGCCAGCAGCCAAGCGTACGAGCAGTACTTC. Translating it yields CASSQAYEQYF.

The chain joins TRBV7-2 to TRBJ2-3; D possibly uses TRBD1 or TRBD2 (7 bases each). This CDR3 has 16 amino acids. V gave up 2 bases and J gave up 5 bases, with 17 bases separating them. The germline V gene encodes CDR1 SGHTA and CDR2 FQGNSA. This CDR3 is CASSLSWGGGGDTQYF. The CDR3 bases are TGTGCCAGCAGCTTAAGCTGGGGAGGGGGCGGAGATACGCAGTATTTT.

The chain joins TRBV10-3 to TRBJ1-1; D is ambiguous. The CDR3 spans 14 residues. From germline, CDR1 is ENHRY and CDR2 SYGVKD. Trimming took off 4 bases at V and 0 bases at J, with 9 bases between the two ends. CDR3 sequence (DNA): TGTGCCATCAGTGGAACGGCAATGAACACTGAAGCTTTCTTT. As protein: CAISGTAMNTEAFF.

The chain combines TRBV30 with TRBJ1-2, with TRBD1 identical over 11 bases. CDR3 length: 16 amino acids. Germline V CDR1 and CDR2: GTSNPN, SVGIG (reference sequence). Trimming at V came to 0 bases and at J to 4 bases, leaving 7 bases not matched to a gene. The chain's CDR3 is CAWSVPGTGGTYGYTF. The CDR3 DNA follows: TGTGCCTGGAGTGTTCCGGGGACAGGGGGTACCTATGGCTACACCTTC.

V usage is TRBV4-1 and J usage is TRBJ1-1, with 12 bases lining up with TRBD1. Trimming at V came to 3 bases and at J to 4 bases, leaving 6 bases not matched to a gene. Germline lookup yields CDR1 MGHRA and CDR2 YSYEKL. CDR3 length equals 16 residues. The CDR3 coding sequence is TGCGCCAGCAGCCATGGGACAGGGGGCCCAAGCACTGAAGCTTTCTTT. Translation gives CASSHGTGGPSTEAFF.

This chain joins TRBV15 and TRBJ2-7, with D hard to call. This CDR3 is 11 amino acids long. Germline values: CDR1 LNHNV, CDR2 YYDKDF (reference sequence). Trimming took 0 bases from V and 7 from J, leaving 4 bases between them. CDR3 coding DNA: TGTGCCACCAGCAGAGATGAGGAGCAGTACTTC. Translating it yields CATSRDEEQYF.

The chain is built from TRBV5-6 and TRBJ1-5; 9 positions match TRBD1. There are 15 residues in the CDR3. The junction had 4 bases not matched to a gene; V was cut back by 4 bases and J by 2 bases. Germline CDR1 reads SGHDT; CDR2 reads YYEEEE. This CDR3 reads CASSLRTGGNQPQHF. The DNA of the CDR3 is TGTGCCAGCAGCCTCCGGACAGGGGGCAATCAGCCCCAGCATTTT.

The chain couples TRBV11-2 to TRBJ2-3; 7 nucleotides agree with TRBD1. The CDR3 extends over 16 amino acids. J was trimmed by 1 base and V by 2 bases; bases with no gene match: 6. From germline, CDR1 is SGHAT and CDR2 FQNNGV. CDR3 sequence: CASSLITGAGTDTQYF. The CDR3 nucleotides are TGTGCCAGCAGCTTAATCACAGGGGCTGGCACAGATACGCAGTATTTT.